One and the same sample provided the 23 T cell receptor beta chains below, sequenced in a study of identical twins. TCRdb analysed the 5' RACE reads with MiXCR anew, one entry per CDR3 protein. The data show hundreds of thousands of distinct CDR3 sequences, with over 8% seen just once and 5% to 6% held by the top ten. Sample: memory (CD45RO+) T cells sorted from blood. These receptors all come from a woman in her late teens or twenties in good health.

This clonotype has ten or more counts. The gene calls are TRBV5-1 and TRBJ2-3, with D possibly being TRBD1 (7 bases). Between the trimmed V and J ends, which lost 7 bases and 0 bases, there was a span of 12 bases. Looked up from germline, CDR1 is SGHRS and CDR2 is YFSETQ. This CDR3 is 14 amino acids long. CDR3 protein: CASAQGGSTDTQYF. The DNA of the CDR3 is TGCGCCAGCGCGCAGGGGGGAAGCACAGATACGCAGTATTTT.

Only a few counts were recorded for this clonotype. The chain is built from TRBV29-1 and TRBJ1-2; unclear D gene. Trimming removed 2 bases from V and 1 base from J, with 8 bases in between. Germline CDR1 reads SQVTM; CDR2 reads ANQGSEA. The CDR3 has 13 amino acids. This CDR3 is CSVESTVNYGYTF. The CDR3, as DNA: TGCAGCGTTGAATCAACGGTTAACTATGGCTACACCTTC. Full variable domain (missing parts from reference TRBV29-1 and TRBJ1-2): SAVISQKPSRDICQRGTSLTIQCQVDSQVTMMFWYRQQPGQSLTLIATANQGSEATYESGFVIDKFPISRPNLTFSTLTVSNMSPEDSSIYLCSVESTVNYGYTFGSGTRLTVV.

This clonotype came up many times. The V and J genes are TRBV18 and TRBJ1-1, with a weak D call TRBD1 (5 bases). The germline gives CDR1 KGHSH, CDR2 LQKENI. Between the trimmed V and J ends, which lost 3 bases and 1 base, there was a span of 9 bases. The CDR3 extends over 14 amino acids. In DNA, the CDR3 is TGTGCCAGCTCACCGATGACAGCGAACACTGAAGCTTTCTTT. Its translation: CASSPMTANTEAFF.

This clonotype showed up many times. The chain recombines TRBV12-3 or TRBV12-4 with TRBJ2-2; TRBD2 agrees at 9 bases. Germline trimming cut 3 bases from V and 5 bases from J; bases unmatched to any gene: 4. The CDR3 is 15 residues long. CDR3 sequence reads: CASSFKRGETGELFF. Here the CDR3 DNA reads TGTGCCAGCAGTTTTAAGCGGGGGGAAACCGGGGAGCTGTTTTTT.

This clonotype has only a few counts. The chain has TRBV5-1 and TRBJ1-2, with D possibly TRBD1 on 6 matching bases. CDR3 length equals 17 residues. Germline V CDR1 and CDR2: SGHRS, YFSETQ. V dropped 1 base and J dropped 0 bases, with 16 bases sitting between them. The CDR3 loop reads CASSLIHGGLTNYGYTF. The CDR3 nucleotides read TGCGCCAGCAGCTTGATCCATGGGGGGCTTACTAACTATGGCTACACCTTC.

In its sample, this clonotype was seen many times. The chain employs TRBV5-1 and TRBJ2-3, with D hard to call. CDR3 length: 14 residues. Germline V CDR1 and CDR2: SGHRS, YFSETQ. The V end was cut by 0 bases, the J end by 0 bases, with 5 bases between. The CDR3 DNA sequence: TGCGCCAGCAGCTTGGAACCTAGCACAGATACGCAGTATTTT. It is translated as CASSLEPSTDTQYF.

The chain combines TRBV14 with TRBJ2-7; unclear D gene. The CDR3 totals 15 residues. Trimming pared 0 bases from V and 0 bases from J, leaving 9 bases between. Per the germline V gene, CDR1 is SGHDN and CDR2 is FVKESK. CDR3 amino acids: CASSQDQPGSYEQYF. In DNA form, the CDR3 reads TGTGCCAGCAGCCAAGATCAACCCGGCTCCTACGAGCAGTACTTC.

This sequence joins TRBV7-9 and TRBJ1-1, with D possibly being TRBD1 (6 bases). Trimming stripped 3 bases from V and 7 bases from J, with 9 bases between. Germline V gives CDR1 SEHNR, CDR2 FQNEAQ (reference sequence). This CDR3 has 12 amino acids. CDR3 in amino acids: CASSFIRGEAFF. The CDR3 DNA reads TGTGCCAGCAGCTTCATCAGGGGTGAAGCTTTCTTT.

The chain links TRBV5-1 to TRBJ2-7; a weak D match, TRBD2 (6 bases). V was cut by 0 bases and J by 0 bases, with 10 bases left in between. CDR3 length: 15 amino acids. From germline, CDR1 is SGHRS and CDR2 YFSETQ. The CDR3 region has the DNA TGCGCCAGCAGCTTGGTTGGGAGGAGCTCCTACGAGCAGTACTTC. Amino acids: CASSLVGRSSYEQYF.

Only a few counts were recorded for this clonotype. The chain has TRBV5-1 and TRBJ1-1, with D hard to call. With 0 bases removed from V and 1 base from J, the gap between germline ends came to 7 bases. Per germline, CDR1 SGHRS and CDR2 YFSETQ. The CDR3 has 14 residues. The chain's CDR3 is CASSLVAGNTEAFF. CDR3 coding DNA: TGCGCCAGCAGCTTGGTAGCAGGGAACACTGAAGCTTTCTTT.

This clonotype was observed many times. The CDR3: CASSQAEREHSYEQYF. CDR3 coding DNA: TGCGCCAGCAGCCAAGCCGAGCGGGAGCACTCCTACGAGCAGTACTTC. This chain links TRBV4-3 with TRBJ2-7; 8 nucleotides match TRBD2. The trim removed 1 base at V and 0 bases at J, leaving 5 bases unmatched. The CDR3 contains 16 residues. Germline CDR1 LGHNA, CDR2 YSLEER.

This clonotype has a count of ten or more. V usage is TRBV7-2 and J usage is TRBJ2-1, with TRBD1 matching over 7 bases. CDR3 length: 14 residues. V trimming: 3 bases; J trimming: 7 bases; junction bases outside the gene matches: 6. Germline assignment: CDR1 SGHTA and CDR2 FQGNSA. The CDR3 reads CASSFHRGGNEQFF. CDR3 DNA sequence: TGTGCCAGCAGCTTCCACAGGGGTGGAAATGAGCAGTTCTTC.

This clonotype has a handful of counts. The chain links TRBV20-1 to TRBJ2-5, with D unresolved. This CDR3 is 10 amino acids long. Per the germline V gene, CDR1 is DFQATT and CDR2 is SNEGSKA (reference sequence). The V end lost 7 bases, the J end lost 1 base, and 4 bases lay between the germline ends. This CDR3 reads CSVVQETQYF. Here the CDR3 DNA reads TGCAGTGTGGTCCAAGAGACCCAGTACTTC.

In this sample, this clonotype turned up many times. The chain is built from TRBV5-1 and TRBJ2-7; D gene ambiguous. The CDR3 extends over 12 amino acids. Trimming took 4 bases from V and 3 from J, leaving 8 bases between them. Germline CDR1 SGHRS, CDR2 YFSETQ. In nucleotides, the CDR3 is TGCGCCAGCAGCAGGGCGAGCTACGAGCAGTACTTC. This codes for CASSRASYEQYF.

This clonotype occurred a few times. CDR3 DNA: TGTGCCAGCAGCTTGGTTCAGGGAGACGAGCAGTACTTC. This gives the protein CASSLVQGDEQYF. The V gene is TRBV5-6, the J gene TRBJ2-7; D is possibly TRBD1 or TRBD2 (5 bases each). Germline CDR1 and CDR2: SGHDT and YYEEEE. Trimming removed 0 bases from V and 5 bases from J, with 9 bases in between. The CDR3 has 13 residues.

This clonotype was recorded a few times. V and J are TRBV20-1 and TRBJ1-5, with 7 bases fitting TRBD1. Looked up from germline, CDR1 is DFQATT and CDR2 is SNEGSKA (reference sequence). The CDR3 has 13 amino acids. The J segment lost 3 bases and the V segment lost 6 bases, leaving 5 bases of the junction unmatched. The CDR3 nucleotides are TGCAGTGCCTTCGGGACAGCCAATCAGCCCCAGCATTTT. The encoded protein is CSAFGTANQPQHF.

The J gene is TRBJ2-7, the V gene TRBV11-3; 7 bases are a match to TRBD1. In germline, CDR1 is SGHNT, CDR2 YENEEA. The V gene end was trimmed by 4 bases and the J gene end by 2 bases; junction bases not matched to a gene: 5. This CDR3 comprises 14 residues. The chain's CDR3 is CASSSAGGPYEQYF. CDR3 nucleotides: TGTGCCAGCAGCTCAGCAGGGGGTCCCTACGAGCAGTACTTC. The variable domain in full, completed from reference TRBV11-3 and TRBJ2-7, reads EAGVVQSPRYKIIEKKQPVAFWCNPISGHNTLYWYLQNLGQGPELLIRYENEEAVDDSQLPKDRFSAERLKGVDSTLKIQPAELGDSAVYLCASSSAGGPYEQYFGPGTRLTVT.

This clonotype was seen a handful of times. The chain employs TRBV12-3 or TRBV12-4 and TRBJ2-3; 11 bases are a match to TRBD2. This CDR3 is built from 19 residues. Unmatched junction bases numbered 9, after V lost 1 base and J lost 0 bases. The CDR3 DNA follows: TGTGCCAGCAGTTTAGGGGTAGCGGGAGGGTCGACTAGCACAGATACGCAGTATTTT. Translating gives CASSLGVAGGSTSTDTQYF.

This clonotype turned up a few times. V gene TRBV4-2 combines with J gene TRBJ1-2; D gene uncertain. The CDR3 is 14 residues long. V lost 0 bases and J 4 bases, leaving 9 bases between the germline ends. Germline CDR1 is LGHNA and CDR2 is YNFKEQ. The CDR3: CASSQDGVGYGYTF. DNA of the CDR3: TGTGCCAGCAGCCAAGATGGGGTGGGCTATGGCTACACCTTC.

The V gene is TRBV9, the J gene TRBJ2-1; D is uncertain. V lost 6 bases and J lost 2, with 12 bases in between. The CDR3 covers 14 residues. Germline CDR1 SGDLS, CDR2 YYNGEE. The CDR3 protein is CASNREGPYNEQFF. Written as DNA, the CDR3 is TGTGCCAGCAATCGAGAAGGACCCTACAATGAGCAGTTCTTC.

A few counts support this clonotype. The gene calls are TRBV10-3 and TRBJ2-1; weak D call: TRBD1 (6 bases). The CDR3 loop spans 15 amino acids. Trimming took 3 bases from V and 4 from J, leaving 13 bases between them. Germline V gene sequence: CDR1 ENHRY, CDR2 SYGVKD. For the CDR3, the DNA is TGTGCCATCAGTGACCCCGGGACAAAGTACAATGAGCAGTTCTTC. Translation gives CAISDPGTKYNEQFF.

This clonotype was seen at least ten times. V gene TRBV12-3 or TRBV12-4 combines with J gene TRBJ2-3; D is unresolved. CDR3 length: 13 residues. V dropped 5 bases and J dropped 3 bases, with 9 bases sitting between them. Written as DNA, the CDR3 is TGTGCCAGCAGTCGGGCCGGGACAGATACGCAGTATTTT. As protein: CASSRAGTDTQYF.

The table lists this clonotype with many counts. The chain carries TRBV6-5 and TRBJ1-5, with 12 bases aligning to TRBD1. Germline CDR1 reads MNHEY; CDR2 reads SVGAGI. This CDR3 has 17 amino acids. The V and J ends lost 5 bases and 0 bases, in that order; junction bases with no gene match: 5. CDR3 sequence (DNA): TGTGCCAGCAGTCACGGGACAGGGGGCGGTAGCAATCAGCCCCAGCATTTT. Its protein product is CASSHGTGGGSNQPQHF.